The clone carrying this TCR beta chain was found many times. Antigen specificity is unknown. TCRdb re-analysed the 5' RACE reads in MiXCR, keeping a single row per CDR3 protein. Of approximately 140,000 distinct CDR3 sequences in the sample, 7% to 9% were seen once. This entry is derived from a study of CD8 T cells in ankylosing spondylitis. Whole-study results and caveats: What appeared characteristic of ankylosing spondylitis blood was a TCR beta motif of fewer than ten highly homologous variants. Clones linked to disease were reported to show significant enrichment in matched ankylosing spondylitis synovial fluid.

The CDR3 contains 15 residues. Germline lookup yields CDR1 SGHRS and CDR2 YFSETQ. The V gene lost 1 base and the J gene lost 4 bases, with 15 bases spanning the gap. This TCR was recovered from a male donor with ankylosing spondylitis. The genes are TRBV5-1 and TRBJ2-7, with D uncertain. What was sequenced was synovial fluid, either unsorted or a sorted T cell fraction (not recorded which). CDR3 amino acids: CASSLLVGSGYEQYF. CDR3 sequence (DNA): TGCGCCAGCAGCTTGTTGGTCGGCAGTGGATACGAGCAGTACTTC.